The 30 T cell receptor beta chains in this list originate from one sample, sequenced in a study of cytomegalovirus exposure and HLA in healthy donors. A multiplex PCR was run with 60 Vbeta primers and 13 Jbeta primers. The table came from immunoSEQ multiplex PCR; TCRdb's copy has only in-frame clones and leaves some out. The data show about 91,000 clones, less than 70% seen once. Sequenced sample: PBMCs. The receptors here all came from a human donor in good health.

The V and J genes are TRBV5-5 and TRBJ1-1, with 7 bases aligning to TRBD1. V lost 0 bases, J lost 8 bases, and 13 bases stayed unmatched. This CDR3 is 16 amino acids long. Per germline, CDR1 SGHKS and CDR2 YYEKEE (reference sequence). The CDR3 region has the DNA TGTGCCAGCAGCTTGGACCCAAGCTTAGGGGGCATAGAAGCTTTCTTT. This sequence encodes CASSLDPSLGGIEAFF.

This clone was detected once. This rearrangement joins TRBV9 to TRBJ2-3; maybe TRBD2 (7 bases). The CDR3 is 14 amino acids. CDR1 SGDLS and CDR2 YYNGEE come from the germline V gene. V was pared by 2 bases and J by 4 bases, with 11 bases between. Here the CDR3 reads CASSVGGRPDTQYF. The CDR3 DNA is TGTGCCAGCAGCGTCGGGGGGCGTCCAGATACGCAGTATTTT.

In nucleotides, the CDR3 is TGTGCCAGCAGCCCGTGGGGGGTCGGCACTGAAGCTTTCTTT. Its protein is CASSPWGVGTEAFF. The rearrangement links TRBV6-5 to TRBJ1-1, with D perhaps matching TRBD1 (5 bases). The V and J ends lost 6 bases and 4 bases respectively, with 15 bases between them. The V gene's germline CDR1 is MNHEY and CDR2 SVGAGI. The CDR3 is 14 amino acids.

The chain employs TRBV9 and TRBJ2-3, with 9 positions matching TRBD1. The CDR3 is made up of 16 amino acids. In germline, CDR1 is SGDLS, CDR2 YYNGEE. The V segment lost 4 bases and the J segment 3 bases; nucleotides outside the gene matches: 9. CDR3 nucleotides: TGTGCCAGCAGCTCTCATCCGGGACAGGGAACAGATACGCAGTATTTT. It yields the protein CASSSHPGQGTDTQYF.

The sample holds one count of this clone. The chain joins TRBV2 to TRBJ2-2; D gene unclear. CDR1 SNHLY and CDR2 FYNNEI come from the germline V gene. V was cut by 8 bases and J by 1 base, with 11 bases left in between. This CDR3 spans 14 amino acids. The CDR3 region is CASAALMNTGELFF. CDR3 nucleotide sequence: TGTGCCAGCGCGGCCTTGATGAACACCGGGGAGCTGTTTTTT. The entire variable domain, with the rest obtained from reference TRBV2 and TRBJ2-2, is as follows: EPEVTQTPSHQVTQMGQEVILRCVPISNHLYFYWYRQILGQKVEFLVSFYNNEISEKSEIFDDQFSVERPDGSNFTLKIRSTKLEDSAMYFCASAALMNTGELFFGEGSRLTVL.

The chain joins TRBV7-2 to TRBJ2-7, with D tentatively TRBD1 (6 bases). The V gene lost 5 bases and the J gene lost 6 bases, with 11 bases spanning the gap. Germline V gene lookup returns CDR1 SGHTA and CDR2 FQGNSA. The CDR3 sequence is 12 residues long. The CDR3 bases are TGTGCCAGCAGCCCTGGGGGCCCCGAGCAGTACTTC. Encoded protein: CASSPGGPEQYF. The full variable domain, completed using reference TRBV7-2 and TRBJ2-7, is GAGVSQSPSNKVTEKGKDVELRCDPISGHTALYWYRQSLGQGLEFLIYFQGNSAPDKSGLPSDRFSAERTGGSVSTLTIQRTQQEDSAVYLCASSPGGPEQYFGPGTRLTVT.

V gene TRBV19 combines with J gene TRBJ2-7, with D possibly TRBD1 on 5 matching bases. The ends were cut back, 6 bases at V and 6 bases at J, with 24 bases in the middle. The CDR3 is made up of 16 amino acids. CDR1 is LNHDA, CDR2 SQIVND, per germline (reference sequence). The CDR3 DNA sequence: TGTGCCAGTAGCCAGCGACGAGTGGGGCCTCTAGGCGAGCAGTACTTC. Encoded protein: CASSQRRVGPLGEQYF.

This clone was seen a single time. The genes are TRBV7-6 and TRBJ2-7; D might be TRBD2 (6 bases). Germline V gives CDR1 SGHVS, CDR2 FNYEAQ. Trimming stripped 0 bases from V and 0 bases from J, with 12 bases between. CDR3 size: 16 residues. The CDR3 DNA sequence: TGTGCCAGCAGCTTAGCATCAGGGACTGGCTCCTACGAGCAGTACTTC. It is translated as CASSLASGTGSYEQYF.

Only a few counts were recorded for this clone. This chain uses TRBV10-1 with TRBJ2-7; 9 bases fit TRBD2. With 7 bases clipped from V and 3 bases from J, the junction kept 13 bases outside the gene matches. This CDR3 region has 16 residues. Germline CDR1 reads WNHNN; CDR2 reads SYGVQD (reference sequence). The CDR3 DNA reads TGCGCCAGCAAGTTCCAGCGGGGGGAGCTCTACTACGAGCAGTACTTC. It specifies CASKFQRGELYYEQYF.

This clone turned up a few times. The rearrangement links TRBV5-4 to TRBJ1-2, with D tentatively TRBD1 (5 bases). V was cut by 1 base and J by 8 bases, with 18 bases left in between. CDR1 is SGHNT, CDR2 YYREEE, per germline (reference sequence). The CDR3 extends over 15 amino acids. CDR3 protein: CASSLPRGVDKGYTF. In nucleotides, the CDR3 is TGTGCCAGCAGCTTGCCCCGGGGGGTAGACAAGGGCTACACCTTC. Variable domain in full (rest from reference TRBV5-4 and TRBJ1-2): ETGVTQSPTHLIKTRGQQVTLRCSSQSGHNTVSWYQQALGQGPQFIFQYYREEENGRGNFPPRFSGLQFPNYSSELNVNALELDDSALYLCASSLPRGVDKGYTFGSGTRLTVV.

As DNA, the CDR3 is TGTGCCAGCAGCTTAGTGGTGACAGGGGGCGCCATGCAGCCTGAAGCTTTCTTT. It encodes CASSLVVTGGAMQPEAFF. This chain links TRBV7-8 with TRBJ1-1; 10 bases match TRBD1. V trimming: 1 base; J trimming: 6 bases; junction bases outside the gene matches: 14. The CDR3 totals 18 residues. Germline V gene lookup returns CDR1 SGHVS and CDR2 FQNEAQ.

V and J are TRBV7-9 and TRBJ2-7, with 8 positions matching TRBD1. Germline CDR1 and CDR2: SEHNR and FQNEAQ (reference sequence). The CDR3 spans 15 residues. The J segment lost 7 bases and the V segment lost 5 bases, leaving 13 bases of the junction unmatched. This CDR3 reads CASSRRDRPDGEQYF. The CDR3 DNA is TGTGCCAGCAGCCGAAGGGACAGGCCAGATGGGGAGCAGTACTTC.

V is TRBV5-4 and J is TRBJ2-7, with unresolved D. The CDR3 has 14 amino acids. Trimming shortened V by 4 bases and J by 1 base, and 12 bases separated the two germline ends. Germline CDR1 reads SGHNT; CDR2 reads YYREEE (reference sequence). The CDR3 sequence is CASSPGLISYEQYF. CDR3 DNA sequence: TGTGCCAGCAGCCCTGGGCTGATTTCCTACGAGCAGTACTTC.

CDR3 nucleotides: TGTGCCAGCAGTGAACTCTATGGCTACACCTTC. Translated, it gives CASSELYGYTF. The chain carries TRBV6-1 and TRBJ1-2; no definite D call. Germline-derived CDR1 and CDR2 are MNHNS and SASEGT. This CDR3 comprises 11 residues. V lost 2 bases and J lost 4, with 2 bases in between.

This chain uses TRBV5-1 with TRBJ2-3, with 10 bases identical to TRBD2. CDR3 size: 17 residues. Germline V gives CDR1 SGHRS, CDR2 YFSETQ. The J segment lost 3 bases and the V segment lost 0 bases, leaving 7 bases of the junction unmatched. Here the CDR3 DNA reads TGCGCCAGCAGCTTGGGTGCTAGCGGGGGATCGACAGATACGCAGTATTTT. Its protein product is CASSLGASGGSTDTQYF.

A note on this clone: The junction departs from germline at one end; a sequencing error may be responsible. The chain recombines TRBV7-7 with TRBJ2-1; no clear D. The CDR3 has 13 amino acids. Germline V gene data show CDR1 as SSHAT and CDR2 as FNYEAQ (reference sequence). Here the CDR3 DNA reads TGTGCTAGCAGCTTAGATACTATCAATGAGCAGTTCTTC. Protein sequence: CASSLDTINEQFF.

This clone was found a few times. The chain is built from TRBV19 and TRBJ2-5, with TRBD2 identical over 8 bases. The V gene end was trimmed by 4 bases and the J gene end by 1 base; junction bases not matched to a gene: 17. The CDR3 has 19 residues. The germline CDR1 and CDR2 sequences are LNHDA and SQIVND (reference sequence). CDR3 DNA: TGTGCCAGTAGTAAACGGCGGCGGGGGGACCCTCGAGCCCAAGAGACCCAGTACTTC. Translating gives CASSKRRRGDPRAQETQYF.

CDR3 amino acids: CASSWDRSQETQYF. CDR3 in DNA: TGTGCCAGCAGTTGGGACAGGTCGCAAGAGACCCAGTACTTC. The gene calls are TRBV27 and TRBJ2-5; 8 bases fit TRBD1. Losses at the gene ends were 4 bases for V and 2 bases for J; bases not matched to a gene: 3. Germline V CDR1 and CDR2: MNHEY, SMNVEV (reference sequence). The CDR3 runs 14 residues.

This clone was detected only a few times. This chain uses TRBV4-2 with TRBJ1-6, with D hard to call. This CDR3 spans 13 amino acids. The V gene's germline CDR1 is LGHNA and CDR2 YNFKEQ. Deletions cut 0 bases from V and 9 bases from J, with 6 bases between. This CDR3 reads CASSQDPGSPLHF. CDR3 sequence (DNA): TGTGCCAGCAGCCAAGATCCGGGTTCACCCCTCCACTTT.

This clone turned up a few times. This chain links TRBV6-5 with TRBJ2-7; 10 nucleotides line up with TRBD1. The CDR3 consists of 16 residues. Germline V CDR1 and CDR2: MNHEY, SVGAGI. Trimming at V came to 0 bases and at J to 3 bases, leaving 5 bases not matched to a gene. DNA for the CDR3: TGTGCCAGCAGTTACTCGACAGGGGGCGCTGGCTACGAGCAGTACTTC. This codes for CASSYSTGGAGYEQYF.

The V call is TRBV9, the J call TRBJ1-4; D is perhaps TRBD1 (5 bases). V lost 4 bases and J lost 0, with 16 bases in between. This CDR3 comprises 17 residues. The germline CDR1 and CDR2 sequences are SGDLS and YYNGEE. The CDR3 loop is CASSTGAGSATNEKLFF. Here the CDR3 DNA reads TGTGCCAGCAGCACTGGGGCCGGGTCTGCAACTAATGAAAAACTGTTTTTT.

The genes are TRBV7-9 and TRBJ2-2; TRBD1 might be the D (6 bases). CDR1 is SEHNR and CDR2 is FQNEAQ in the germline V gene (reference sequence). The V gene lost 3 bases and the J gene lost 5 bases, with 13 bases spanning the gap. CDR3 size: 15 residues. CDR3 residues: CASSFPTGTTGELFF. In DNA form, the CDR3 reads TGTGCCAGCAGCTTCCCTACCGGGACAACCGGGGAGCTGTTTTTT.

This clone was seen only once. V gene TRBV7-2 combines with J gene TRBJ2-5, with 7 nucleotides matching TRBD2. The CDR3 runs to 14 residues. V was pared by 8 bases and J by 2 bases, with 8 bases of the junction left unmatched. The germline V gene encodes CDR1 SGHTA and CDR2 FQGNSA. The CDR3 here is CASEAGRVQETQYF. In DNA, the CDR3 is TGTGCCAGCGAAGCGGGACGGGTTCAAGAGACCCAGTACTTC.

This chain uses TRBV11-3 with TRBJ2-7; 8 positions match TRBD1. Per the germline V gene, CDR1 is SGHNT and CDR2 is YENEEA. The CDR3 length is 17 residues. V shed 1 base and J 0 bases; nucleotides not matched to a gene: 8. The CDR3 protein is CASSLVIRDRPSYEQYF. In DNA form, the CDR3 reads TGTGCCAGCAGCTTAGTAATTCGGGACAGGCCCTCCTACGAGCAGTACTTC.

This rearrangement joins TRBV6-5 to TRBJ2-2, with 8 bases fitting TRBD2. J was trimmed by 4 bases and V by 6 bases; bases with no gene match: 7. The CDR3 extends over 15 amino acids. Germline V gene lookup returns CDR1 MNHEY and CDR2 SVGAGI. CDR3 DNA sequence: TGTGCCAGCAGCTCCGGGGGGGCGGGCACCGGGGAGCTGTTTTTT. Its translation is CASSSGGAGTGELFF.

The chain carries TRBV5-1 and TRBJ2-4; 9 bases align to TRBD1. The length of the CDR3 is 15 residues. Germline V gene sequence: CDR1 SGHRS, CDR2 YFSETQ. V lost 0 bases to trimming and J lost 9 bases; unmatched junction nucleotides: 7. This CDR3 reads CASSLATGGKVIQYF. Written as DNA, the CDR3 is TGCGCCAGCAGCTTGGCCACAGGGGGCAAGGTCATTCAGTACTTC.

V gene TRBV15 combines with J gene TRBJ1-4; D might be TRBD1 (6 bases). The V end was cut by 6 bases, the J end by 2 bases, with 7 bases between. The V gene's germline CDR1 is LNHNV and CDR2 YYDKDF (reference sequence). The CDR3 covers 13 residues. This CDR3 is CATRGATNEKLFF. CDR3 nucleotide sequence: TGTGCCACCAGGGGGGCGACTAATGAAAAACTGTTTTTT.

The V and J genes are TRBV30 and TRBJ2-1, with 8 bases fitting TRBD2. The CDR3 loop spans 15 amino acids. Per the germline V gene, CDR1 is GTSNPN and CDR2 is SVGIG (reference sequence). Trimming took 4 bases from V and 0 from J; bases not matched to a gene: 5. In DNA, the CDR3 is TGTGCCTGGAACTCCGGGACTAGCTCCTACAATGAGCAGTTCTTC. It specifies CAWNSGTSSYNEQFF.

This clone was detected only a few times. The V and J genes are TRBV6-1 and TRBJ1-5, with a tentative D call TRBD1 (6 bases). The V gene's germline CDR1 is MNHNS and CDR2 SASEGT. The CDR3 runs to 15 residues. With 6 bases removed from V and 1 base from J, the gap between germline ends came to 13 bases. This CDR3 reads CASSIRGGSNQPQHF. DNA of the CDR3: TGTGCCAGCAGCATAAGGGGGGGGAGCAATCAGCCCCAGCATTTT.

The J gene is TRBJ1-1, the V gene TRBV18, with 9 bases that match TRBD1. The CDR3 is 14 residues long. Germline assignment: CDR1 KGHSH and CDR2 LQKENI. Losses at the gene ends were 3 bases for V and 10 bases for J; bases not matched to a gene: 9. CDR3 protein: CASSPRGQGGGAFF. CDR3 DNA: TGTGCCAGCTCACCCCGGGGACAGGGAGGTGGAGCTTTCTTT.